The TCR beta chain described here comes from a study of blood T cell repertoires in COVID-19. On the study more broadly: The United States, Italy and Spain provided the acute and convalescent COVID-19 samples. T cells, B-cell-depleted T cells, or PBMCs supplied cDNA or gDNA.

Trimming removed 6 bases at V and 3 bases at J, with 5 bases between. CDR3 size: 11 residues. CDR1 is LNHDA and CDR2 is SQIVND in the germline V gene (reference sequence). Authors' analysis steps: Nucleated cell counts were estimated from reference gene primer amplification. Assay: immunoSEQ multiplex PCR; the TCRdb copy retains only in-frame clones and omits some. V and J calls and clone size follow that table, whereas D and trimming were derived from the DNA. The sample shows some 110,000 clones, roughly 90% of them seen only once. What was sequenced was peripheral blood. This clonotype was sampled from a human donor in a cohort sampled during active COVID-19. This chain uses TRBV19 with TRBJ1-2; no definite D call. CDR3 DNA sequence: TGTGCCAGTAGCGGTGACTATGGCTACACCTTC. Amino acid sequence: CASSGDYGYTF.